This T cell receptor beta chain originates from a study of CD8 T cells in ankylosing spondylitis. This CDR3 comprises 15 residues. Germline values: CDR1 SGHDN, CDR2 FVKESK. Trimming took off 0 bases at V and 2 bases at J, with 10 bases between the two ends. Construction of TCR beta libraries was performed using quantitative 5'-RACE with molecular barcodes. From the 5' RACE reads, TCRdb called clonotypes with MiXCR, one entry per CDR3 protein. The table includes 700,000 or so distinct CDR3 sequences, over 15% detected once. The sample holds a few counts of this clonotype. Antigen specificity is unknown. Study outcomes and limitations: Enrichment of disease-linked clones was reportedly significant in matched ankylosing spondylitis synovial fluid. It appeared that ankylosing spondylitis blood was characterized by a TCR beta motif of about eight highly homologous variants.

This receptor was taken from a male donor with ankylosing spondylitis. Material: blood, either unsorted or a sorted T cell fraction (not recorded which). V and J are TRBV14 and TRBJ2-5; D may be TRBD1 (5 bases). CDR3 region: CASSQDPDSQETQYF. Here the CDR3 DNA reads TGTGCCAGCAGCCAAGACCCTGACAGTCAAGAGACCCAGTACTTC.